The clone carrying this T cell receptor (beta chain) showed up just a few times. The antigen remains undetermined. This sample is part of a study of cytomegalovirus exposure and HLA in healthy donors. General study points: Productive rates of about 90% or about 30% were seen for most TCR beta V segments in an earlier analysis. Presence/absence analyses treated sequencing depth as roughly uniform across donors. The majority of CMV-associated TCR beta chains were reported as apparently HLA-restricted in a later analysis. Indistinguishability led to the exclusion of some V segments, TRBV6-2 and TRBV6-3 included.

Trimming pared 2 bases from V and 7 bases from J, leaving 5 bases between. CDR1 and CDR2 (germline): MDHEN, SYDVKM. The CDR3 is 11 residues long. The PCR had 60 Vbeta and 13 Jbeta primers. Produced via immunoSEQ multiplex PCR; TCRdb's table is partial and in-frame only. The repertoire holds some 100,000 clones, with roughly 80% as singletons. The clonotype comes from a girl aged 2-10 years in good health and CMV-seropositive. This rearrangement joins TRBV28 to TRBJ1-1; D unclear. Material: PBMCs. The CDR3 sequence is CASSLNREAFF. In DNA form, the CDR3 reads TGTGCCAGCAGTTTAAATCGTGAAGCTTTCTTT.